The 24 T cell receptor beta chains below come from one sample, sequenced in a study of cytotoxic CD8 clonotypes in ibrutinib-treated CLL (dated by TCRdb to 2020 to 2023). The protocol used for the library was the immunoSEQ multiplex PCR assay. In its TCRdb copy, this immuneACCESS table keeps in-frame sequences only and misses some clones. Where compared with another copy, unresolved V genes explain less than half of these, and the others have no known cause. This sample gives approximately 160,000 clones in total; 88% of them show up just once. The top ten clones comprise around 3.1% of the sample. This specimen's time point label, interpreted: progressive disease on ibrutinib. The sequences come from PBMCs, collected at disease progression, from a patient treated with ibrutinib. These receptor sequences come from a human donor with chronic lymphocytic leukemia.

Regarding this clone: The junction departs from the called germline gene at one end, perhaps through a read error. The chain recombines TRBV6-1 with TRBJ1-5, with 9 bases fitting TRBD1. Germline V gives CDR1 MNHNS, CDR2 SASEGT. The CDR3 contains 16 residues. CDR3 amino acids: CASREGTGISNQPQHF. In nucleotides, the CDR3 is TGTGCCAGCAGAGAAGGGACAGGGATTAGCAATCAGCCCCAGCATTTT.

This sequence joins TRBV27 and TRBJ1-5, with TRBD1 as a possible D gene (6 bases). The V and J ends lost 1 base and 5 bases respectively, with 9 bases between them. The CDR3 loop spans 14 amino acids. CDR1 and CDR2 from the germline V gene are MNHEY and SMNVEV (reference sequence). The CDR3 DNA is TGTGCCAGCAGTTTATTTTGGGGGCATCAGCCCCAGCATTTT. Translated: CASSLFWGHQPQHF.

This chain joins TRBV5-4 and TRBJ1-5; 7 bases agree with TRBD1. Germline V gene sequence: CDR1 SGHNT, CDR2 YYREEE (reference sequence). With V trimmed by 4 bases and J by 15 bases, 16 bases remained unmatched. The CDR3 loop spans 14 amino acids. CDR3 coding DNA: TGTGCCAGCAGCATTGCCCGGGACAGTGGTGTGTGGCATTTT. The encoded protein is CASSIARDSGVWHF.

There are many counts of this clone. V usage is TRBV2 and J usage is TRBJ1-1; the D gene is possibly TRBD1 (5 bases). The CDR3 has 12 amino acids. CDR1 and CDR2 (germline): SNHLY, FYNNEI. Trimming removed 10 bases from V and 4 bases from J, with 13 bases in between. The CDR3 reads CATGGGGTEAFF. For the CDR3, the DNA is TGTGCCACTGGGGGGGGTGGCACTGAAGCTTTCTTT.

In this sample, this clone turned up once. The chain combines TRBV5-5 with TRBJ2-7; 10 bases line up with TRBD2. CDR3 length: 14 residues. Trimming at V came to 5 bases and at J to 4 bases, leaving 6 bases not matched to a gene. The germline V gene encodes CDR1 SGHKS and CDR2 YYEKEE (reference sequence). CDR3 DNA sequence: TGTGCCAGCAGAGCGGGAGGGATCGAATACGAGCAGTACTTC. Its translation is CASRAGGIEYEQYF.

J is TRBJ1-4 and V is TRBV19; 10 bases line up with TRBD1. Per germline, CDR1 LNHDA and CDR2 SQIVND (reference sequence). This CDR3 is 17 amino acids long. Trimming took 5 bases from V and 5 from J; bases not matched to a gene: 11. CDR3 in DNA: TGTGCCAGTAGTTTCGGACAGGGGGTGGCAAAAAATGAAAAACTGTTTTTT. This encodes CASSFGQGVAKNEKLFF.

This rearrangement joins TRBV19 to TRBJ2-1; 9 bases line up with TRBD1. The CDR3 is made up of 14 amino acids. The ends lost 6 bases at V and 1 base at J; junction bases unmatched: 1. Per the germline V gene, CDR1 is LNHDA and CDR2 is SQIVND (reference sequence). CDR3 nucleotide sequence: TGTGCCAGTAGCGACAGGGGGTCCTACAATGAGCAGTTCTTC. Its translation: CASSDRGSYNEQFF.

A note on this clone: One end of the junction is discordant with germline, which a read error may explain. The rearrangement uses TRBV5-4 and TRBJ2-7; a possible D gene is TRBD2 (6 bases). CDR3 length: 14 residues. Germline V gene data show CDR1 as SGHNT and CDR2 as YYREEE (reference sequence). The CDR3 DNA is TGTGCCGGCAGCGACTTTGGCGGGACCTACGAGCAGTACTTC. Translated, it gives CAGSDFGGTYEQYF.

This chain connects TRBV30 to TRBJ1-1, with 8 nucleotides matching TRBD1. Germline V gene data show CDR1 as GTSNPN and CDR2 as SVGIG (reference sequence). J gave up 2 bases and V 0 bases, and 5 bases lay outside the gene matches. The CDR3 is made up of 15 amino acids. The CDR3 spells CAWSVNPGGNTEAFF. The DNA for the CDR3 is TGTGCCTGGAGTGTTAATCCAGGGGGCAACACTGAAGCTTTCTTT.

This clone was observed a single time. The rearrangement uses TRBV7-3 and TRBJ2-1; TRBD2 agrees at 13 bases. V lost 5 bases, J lost 9 bases, and 7 bases stayed unmatched. This CDR3 has 15 amino acids. Germline CDR1 reads SGHTA; CDR2 reads FQGTGA. CDR3 bases: TGTGCCAGCAGCCTTGGGGGACTAGCGGGAATTGAGCAGTTCTTC. Amino acids: CASSLGGLAGIEQFF.

This chain uses TRBV27 with TRBJ1-4; D remains unclear. Deletions cut 1 base from V and 7 bases from J, with 10 bases between. Germline V CDR1 and CDR2: MNHEY, SMNVEV (reference sequence). CDR3 length: 14 residues. The DNA for the CDR3 is TGTGCCAGCAGTTTATGGGGTCGACCTGAAAAACTGTTTTTT. This gives the protein CASSLWGRPEKLFF.

This clone was seen once. The gene calls are TRBV5-1 and TRBJ2-2, with D perhaps TRBD2 (5 bases). V was pared by 7 bases and J by 5 bases, with 6 bases between. This CDR3 is 11 amino acids long. Germline loops: CDR1 SGHRS, CDR2 YFSETQ. The CDR3 DNA sequence: TGCGCCAGCGGAGGTACCGGGGAGCTGTTTTTT. It encodes CASGGTGELFF.

This clone was detected a few times. The chain uses TRBV9 and TRBJ2-3; a weak D match, TRBD2 (6 bases). The V end lost 4 bases, the J end lost 5 bases, and 17 bases lay between the germline ends. Germline-derived CDR1 and CDR2 are SGDLS and YYNGEE. The CDR3 is 15 residues long. For the CDR3, the DNA is TGTGCCAGCAGCTACCCCGGGAGAGCGGGAGATACGCAGTATTTT. Its translation: CASSYPGRAGDTQYF. The full variable domain, completed using reference TRBV9 and TRBJ2-3, is DSGVTQTPKHLITATGQRVTLRCSPRSGDLSVYWYQQSLDQGLQFLIQYYNGEERAKGNILERFSAQQFPDLHSELNLSSLELGDSALYFCASSYPGRAGDTQYFGPGTRLTVL.

This CDR3 reads CAWSTLAGPYNEQFF. The DNA of the CDR3 is TGTGCCTGGAGTACGTTAGCGGGACCCTACAATGAGCAGTTCTTC. The J gene is TRBJ2-1, the V gene TRBV30, with 8 bases lining up with TRBD2. Germline CDR1 reads GTSNPN; CDR2 reads SVGIG (reference sequence). J lost 2 bases, V lost 2 bases, and 5 bases had no gene match. This CDR3 has 15 residues.

The chain joins TRBV29-1 to TRBJ2-3; the D call may be TRBD1 or TRBD2 (6 bases each). The CDR3 has 13 amino acids. V was shortened by 5 bases and J by 2 bases, with 11 bases between the two germline ends. From germline, CDR1 is SQVTM and CDR2 ANQGSEA. CDR3 residues: CSVTRDNTDTQYF. In DNA, the CDR3 is TGCAGCGTTACGCGGGACAACACAGATACGCAGTATTTT.

This clone has only a few counts. The chain has TRBV30 and TRBJ1-1; D not certain. The CDR3 loop spans 11 amino acids. V lost 4 bases to trimming and J lost 11 bases, with 14 bases between them. From germline, CDR1 is GTSNPN and CDR2 SVGIG (reference sequence). DNA of the CDR3: TGTGCCTGGAAGGCTAACTTGGTGGCTTTCTTT. Its protein is CAWKANLVAFF. The full variable domain, in which reference TRBV30 and TRBJ1-1 provide the parts outside the CDR3, is SQTIHQWPATLVQPVGSPLSLECTVEGTSNPNLYWYRQAAGRGLQLLFYSVGIGQISSEVPQNLSASRPQDRQFILSSKKLLLSDSGFYLCAWKANLVAFFGQGTRLTVV.

This rearrangement joins TRBV9 to TRBJ2-5; D is possibly TRBD1 (6 bases). The CDR3 is 16 amino acids. Germline V gene sequence: CDR1 SGDLS, CDR2 YYNGEE. Trimming removed 0 bases at V and 0 bases at J, with 12 bases between. In nucleotides, the CDR3 is TGTGCCAGCAGCGTAGGCAACAGGGCCAACCAAGAGACCCAGTACTTC. Translated: CASSVGNRANQETQYF.

Note on this clone: The junction departs from germline at one end; a sequencing error may be responsible. The chain joins TRBV7-9 to TRBJ1-2; D perhaps matches TRBD1 (6 bases). Germline V gives CDR1 SEHNR, CDR2 FQNEAQ (reference sequence). CDR3 length equals 13 residues. This CDR3 is CASSRSTGPAFAF. Written as DNA, the CDR3 is TGTGCCAGCAGCCGTTCGACAGGACCGGCATTTGCCTTC.

V gene TRBV7-8 combines with J gene TRBJ2-3; D gene ambiguous. Germline V CDR1 and CDR2: SGHVS, FQNEAQ. The CDR3 sequence is 13 residues long. The V end lost 3 bases, the J end lost 5 bases, and 9 bases lay between the germline ends. The CDR3 DNA sequence: TGTGCCAGCAGCTTTACGAAAGAAGATACGCAGTATTTT. Translation gives CASSFTKEDTQYF.

V usage is TRBV6-5 and J usage is TRBJ2-7; D perhaps matches TRBD2 (5 bases). The length of the CDR3 is 15 residues. Per the germline V gene, CDR1 is MNHEY and CDR2 is SVGAGI. The V end was cut by 0 bases, the J end by 2 bases, with 11 bases between. CDR3 coding DNA: TGTGCCAGCAGTTACTCTACCGACGGGGCCTACGAGCAGTACTTC. Protein sequence: CASSYSTDGAYEQYF.

This clone occurred once. This chain links TRBV14 with TRBJ1-1; D ambiguous. Germline lookup yields CDR1 SGHDN and CDR2 FVKESK. The CDR3 contains 13 residues. V was shortened by 4 bases and J by 10 bases, with 16 bases between the two germline ends. CDR3: CASSPRLADGAFF. The CDR3 nucleotides read TGTGCCAGCAGCCCCCGCTTGGCCGACGGAGCTTTCTTT.

In its sample, this clone was seen a few times. The genes are TRBV7-2 and TRBJ2-5; D assignment may be TRBD1 or TRBD2 (6 bases each). CDR1 is SGHTA and CDR2 is FQGNSA in the germline V gene. V gave up 1 base and J gave up 5 bases, with 11 bases separating them. The CDR3 extends over 14 amino acids. The CDR3 coding sequence is TGTGCCAGCAGCTTAGATCGGAGGGGGGAGACCCAGTACTTC. This encodes CASSLDRRGETQYF.

This clone was observed once. CDR3 in amino acids: CASSLTFGGQYEQYF. CDR3 coding DNA: TGTGCCAGCAGCTTAACGTTCGGGGGGCAATACGAGCAGTACTTC. The chain combines TRBV7-3 with TRBJ2-7, with a possible D match to TRBD2 (7 bases). Germline CDR1 SGHTA, CDR2 FQGTGA. There are 15 residues in the CDR3. Trimming removed 0 bases at V and 4 bases at J, with 13 bases between.

As concerns this clone: Compared with germline, one end of the junction differs, possibly owing to a read error. This rearrangement joins TRBV4-3 to TRBJ2-1; 10 nucleotides match TRBD2. Per germline, CDR1 LGHNA and CDR2 YSLEER. The CDR3 is made up of 15 amino acids. This CDR3 is CASTQIAGGFREQFF. As DNA, the CDR3 is TGCGCCAGCACCCAAATAGCGGGAGGATTCAGGGAGCAGTTCTTC.